The 21 T cell receptor beta chains in this list originate from one sample, sequenced in a study of blood T cell repertoires in COVID-19. Clones were read by immunoSEQ multiplex PCR, and TCRdb kept only the in-frame ones, dropping some. This sample carries some 190,000 clones, 85% of them seen once, and the ten largest clones take 4% to 5%. The sample was peripheral blood. Every receptor here comes from a woman of 80 years or more with acute or convalescent COVID-19.

The J gene is TRBJ1-2, the V gene TRBV9; D possibly corresponds to TRBD1 (6 bases). The CDR3 runs 15 residues. Per germline, CDR1 SGDLS and CDR2 YYNGEE. V was pared by 0 bases and J by 0 bases, with 9 bases between. This CDR3 is CASSVGTAANYGYTF. The DNA of the CDR3 is TGTGCCAGCAGCGTAGGGACAGCAGCTAACTATGGCTACACCTTC.

This CDR3 is CASRASVGPGYTF. The DNA of the CDR3 is TGTGCCAGCAGGGCAAGCGTCGGTCCTGGCTACACCTTC. The chain is built from TRBV28 and TRBJ1-2; D unclear. Germline CDR1 MDHEN, CDR2 SYDVKM. The V end was cut by 6 bases, the J end by 7 bases, with 15 bases between. The CDR3 covers 13 residues.

This clone occurred a few times. The chain combines TRBV30 with TRBJ1-3, with TRBD1 as a possible D gene (5 bases). The CDR3 totals 13 residues. Per the germline V gene, CDR1 is GTSNPN and CDR2 is SVGIG (reference sequence). Trimming cost V 7 bases and J 0 bases, with 10 bases left between them. The CDR3 reads CAFDSYSGNTIYF. The CDR3 DNA follows: TGTGCCTTCGACAGTTACTCTGGAAACACCATATATTTT.

This clone has a single count. The rearrangement uses TRBV3-1 (or the pseudogene TRBV3-2) and TRBJ2-1; perhaps TRBD1 as D (6 bases). Germline CDR1 is LGHDT and CDR2 is YNNKEL (reference sequence). The CDR3 runs to 15 residues. V lost 5 bases and J lost 1, with 12 bases in between. This chain's CDR3 is CASSKRGFSYNEQFF. The CDR3 DNA follows: TGTGCCAGCAGCAAAAGGGGGTTTTCCTACAATGAGCAGTTCTTC.

The chain combines TRBV2 with TRBJ2-1; 10 bases are shared with TRBD2. The germline CDR1 and CDR2 sequences are SNHLY and FYNNEI. This CDR3 is 16 amino acids long. V shed 7 bases, J shed 3 bases, and the junction held 9 bases outside the gene matches. The CDR3 protein is CASILKLAGVYNEQFF. In nucleotides, the CDR3 is TGTGCCAGCATCCTTAAGCTAGCGGGAGTCTACAATGAGCAGTTCTTC.

The rearrangement uses TRBV11-3 and TRBJ2-1; TRBD1 agrees at 7 bases. Germline V gives CDR1 SGHNT, CDR2 YENEEA. Trimming removed 6 bases from V and 7 bases from J; junction bases left unmatched: 6. CDR3 length: 13 amino acids. For the CDR3, the DNA is TGTGCCAGCAGTCCGACAGGGTGGAATGAGCAGTTCTTC. It translates to CASSPTGWNEQFF.

In this sample, this clone turned up once. The gene calls are TRBV6-5 and TRBJ2-1, with 9 bases that match TRBD1. CDR3 length: 16 amino acids. Germline assignment: CDR1 MNHEY and CDR2 SVGAGI. Trimming at V came to 4 bases and at J to 6 bases, leaving 10 bases not matched to a gene. The CDR3 is CASSSKTGQGINEQFF. CDR3 nucleotide sequence: TGTGCCAGCAGTTCCAAAACGGGACAGGGAATCAATGAGCAGTTCTTC.

The chain joins TRBV29-1 to TRBJ1-5; D may be TRBD1 (6 bases). V was pared by 4 bases and J by 7 bases, with 17 bases between. Germline V gene sequence: CDR1 SQVTM, CDR2 ANQGSEA. The length of the CDR3 is 14 residues. CDR3 loop: CSVARTDRIQPQHF. CDR3 DNA: TGCAGCGTTGCCCGGACAGATAGGATACAGCCCCAGCATTTT.

The rearrangement links TRBV6-5 to TRBJ2-1; D might be TRBD2 (5 bases). The CDR3 loop spans 13 amino acids. The V and J ends lost 6 bases and 3 bases respectively, with 9 bases between them. Germline lookup yields CDR1 MNHEY and CDR2 SVGAGI. The CDR3 DNA follows: TGTGCCAGCAGGGTTGGGAGCTACAATGAGCAGTTCTTC. The encoded protein is CASRVGSYNEQFF.

This clone has at least ten counts. The CDR3 nucleotides read TGTGCCAGCAGCTTGGGAGGGACAGGCCTATGGGGGAATATCGAGCAGTACTTC. Translation gives CASSLGGTGLWGNIEQYF. The chain carries TRBV5-6 and TRBJ2-7; TRBD1 aligns across 8 bases. CDR3 size: 18 residues. With V trimmed by 0 bases and J by 6 bases, 17 bases remained unmatched. Germline assignment: CDR1 SGHDT and CDR2 YYEEEE. Supplemented by reference TRBV5-6 and TRBJ2-7, the full variable domain reads DAGVTQSPTHLIKTRGQQVTLRCSPKSGHDTVSWYQQALGQGPQFIFQYYEEEERQRGNFPDRFSGHQFPNYSSELNVNALLLGDSALYLCASSLGGTGLWGNIEQYFGPGTRLTVT.

Of note for this clone: One end of the junction does not line up with germline, which may come from a read error. Other DNA variants within this sample encode the same CDR3. DNA of the CDR3: TGTGCCAGCAGCGCCGGACAGGGGGCTGGCTACACCTTC. Translating it yields CASSAGQGAGYTF. J is TRBJ1-2 and V is TRBV5-1, with 11 positions matching TRBD1. From germline, CDR1 is SGHRS and CDR2 YFSETQ. The CDR3 length is 13 residues.

CDR3 amino acids: CASSQDPGRGRRNTQYF. The CDR3 DNA follows: TGTGCCAGCAGCCAAGATCCGGGTCGCGGGAGAAGGAATACGCAGTATTTT. The chain uses TRBV3-1 (or the pseudogene TRBV3-2) and TRBJ2-3; 7 bases are a match to TRBD2. The V segment lost 0 bases and the J segment 7 bases; nucleotides outside the gene matches: 13. Germline CDR1 reads LGHDT; CDR2 reads YNNKEL (reference sequence). This CDR3 is built from 17 residues.

The chain recombines TRBV7-2 with TRBJ1-2; 9 positions agree with TRBD1. Trimming removed 0 bases from V and 7 bases from J; junction bases left unmatched: 6. The CDR3 is 15 residues long. The germline gives CDR1 SGHTA, CDR2 FQGNSA. CDR3 bases: TGTGCCAGCAGCTTAGCTTCACAGGGGGCGCCTGGCTACACCTTC. Its protein product is CASSLASQGAPGYTF.

This clone is a singleton in its sample. The chain joins TRBV19 to TRBJ1-1; TRBD1 is a possible D gene (5 bases). Germline CDR1 reads LNHDA; CDR2 reads SQIVND (reference sequence). CDR3 size: 14 residues. V gave up 4 bases and J gave up 0 bases, with 9 bases separating them. The CDR3 DNA is TGTGCCAGTAGTAAAGCGACAGTGAACACTGAAGCTTTCTTT. This encodes CASSKATVNTEAFF.

About this clone: In the same sample, other DNA sequences code for this CDR3. The rearrangement links TRBV4-3 to TRBJ2-3, with D uncertain. V lost 0 bases to trimming and J lost 5 bases, with 3 bases between them. The CDR3 has 12 amino acids. The germline V gene encodes CDR1 LGHNA and CDR2 YSLEER. DNA for the CDR3: TGCGCCAGCAGCCAAGACAGAGATACGCAGTATTTT. Translating gives CASSQDRDTQYF.

V is TRBV4-3 and J is TRBJ2-5; TRBD2 matches 8 bases. Germline trimming cut 2 bases from V and 0 bases from J; bases unmatched to any gene: 5. This CDR3 is 16 amino acids long. CDR1 and CDR2 from the germline V gene are LGHNA and YSLEER. In DNA form, the CDR3 reads TGCGCCAGCAGCCAAAGTTGGCGGGGGGACCAAGAGACCCAGTACTTC. Residues: CASSQSWRGDQETQYF.

The chain employs TRBV24-1 and TRBJ2-7, with TRBD1 matching over 10 bases. The CDR3 sequence is 15 residues long. The germline V gene has CDR1 KGHDR and CDR2 SFDVKD. With 10 bases clipped from V and 0 bases from J, the junction kept 8 bases outside the gene matches. The CDR3 DNA sequence: TGTGCCACTATCCCGGGACAGGGGACCTCCTACGAGCAGTACTTC. This translates into CATIPGQGTSYEQYF.

This chain joins TRBV21-1 and TRBJ2-7; TRBD2, the table's D call, lacks a check against the DNA. TRBV21-1 counts as a pseudogene. The length of the CDR3 is 17 residues. The CDR3 DNA reads as TGTGCCAGCAGCAAGGTGAGGGTTAGCGGCCCCCCCTACGAGCAGTACTTC. Protein sequence: CASSKVRVSGPPYEQYF.

The rearrangement joins TRBV29-1 to TRBJ2-1; maybe TRBD1 (6 bases). The germline CDR1 and CDR2 sequences are SQVTM and ANQGSEA. This CDR3 comprises 14 residues. V lost 5 bases, J lost 0 bases, and 11 bases lay in between. Here the CDR3 reads CSVSTGFSYNEQFF. The CDR3 bases are TGCAGCGTTTCCACAGGGTTCTCCTACAATGAGCAGTTCTTC.

V usage is TRBV11-3 and J usage is TRBJ2-7; D not resolved. Per the germline V gene, CDR1 is SGHNT and CDR2 is YENEEA. The CDR3 is 13 residues long. V lost 1 base and J 6 bases, leaving 10 bases between the germline ends. The chain's CDR3 is CASSLGPGLEQYF. CDR3 DNA sequence: TGTGCCAGCAGCTTAGGTCCGGGTCTCGAGCAGTACTTC.

The rearrangement uses TRBV7-2 and TRBJ1-2, with TRBD1 identical over 8 bases. Germline CDR1 SGHTA, CDR2 FQGNSA. V dropped 2 bases and J dropped 4; count of bases not matched to a gene: 3. This CDR3 is built from 14 residues. The chain's CDR3 is CASSLRTGSYGYTF. The CDR3, as DNA: TGTGCCAGCAGCTTACGGACAGGGAGCTATGGCTACACCTTC.